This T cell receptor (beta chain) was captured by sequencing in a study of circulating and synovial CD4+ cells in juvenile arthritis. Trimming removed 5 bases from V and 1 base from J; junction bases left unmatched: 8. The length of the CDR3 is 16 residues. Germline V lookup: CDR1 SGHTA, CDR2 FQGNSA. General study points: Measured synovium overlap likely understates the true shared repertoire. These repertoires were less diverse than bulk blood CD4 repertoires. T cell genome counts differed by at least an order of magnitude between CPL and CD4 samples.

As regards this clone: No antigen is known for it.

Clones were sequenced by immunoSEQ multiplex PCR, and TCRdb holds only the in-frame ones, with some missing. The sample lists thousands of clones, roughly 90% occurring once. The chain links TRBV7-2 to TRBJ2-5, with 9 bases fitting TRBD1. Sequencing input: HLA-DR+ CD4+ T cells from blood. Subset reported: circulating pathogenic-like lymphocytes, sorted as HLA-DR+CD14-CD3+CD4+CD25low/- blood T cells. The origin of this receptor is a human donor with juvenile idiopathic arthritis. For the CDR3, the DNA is TGTGCCAGCAGCCCGGGGACAGGGCGACTCCAAGAGACCCAGTACTTC. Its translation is CASSPGTGRLQETQYF.